Below, 24 T cell receptor beta chains from the same sample are listed, as sequenced in a study of blood T cell repertoires in COVID-19. Repertoires were generated with immunoSEQ multiplex PCR, while TCRdb's copy carries only in-frame clones and drops some. The sample has tens of thousands of clones, roughly four fifths seen once. Sample: peripheral blood. The receptors come from a man in his forties or fifties with acute or convalescent COVID-19.

This clone was seen once. This chain uses TRBV5-4 with TRBJ1-1, with TRBD1 identical over 11 bases. This CDR3 is 16 amino acids long. The ends lost 0 bases at V and 4 bases at J; junction bases unmatched: 5. The germline V gene encodes CDR1 SGHNT and CDR2 YYREEE (reference sequence). CDR3 loop: CASSLGGQGVRTEAFF. CDR3 bases: TGTGCCAGCAGCTTGGGGGGACAGGGGGTACGCACTGAAGCTTTCTTT. The full variable domain, rest sourced from reference TRBV5-4 and TRBJ1-1, is ETGVTQSPTHLIKTRGQQVTLRCSSQSGHNTVSWYQQALGQGPQFIFQYYREEENGRGNFPPRFSGLQFPNYSSELNVNALELDDSALYLCASSLGGQGVRTEAFFGQGTRLTVV.

The table lists this clone with a few counts. In the same sample, other DNA sequences code for this CDR3. The rearrangement uses TRBV5-1 and TRBJ1-2, with D tentatively TRBD1 (6 bases). This CDR3 is built from 14 residues. Germline V lookup: CDR1 SGHRS, CDR2 YFSETQ. V lost 4 bases to trimming and J lost 7 bases, with 17 bases between them. The CDR3 DNA reads TGCGCCAGCAGCCCCAGGACAGATCGTGGTGGCTACACCTTC. Translated, it gives CASSPRTDRGGYTF. Filled out from reference TRBV5-1 and TRBJ1-2, the complete variable domain reads KAGVTQTPRYLIKTRGQQVTLSCSPISGHRSVSWYQQTPGQGLQFLFEYFSETQRNKGNFPGRFSGRQFSNSRSEMNVSTLELGDSALYLCASSPRTDRGGYTFGSGTRLTVV.

The chain carries TRBV4-1 and TRBJ1-4; 9 bases are a match to TRBD1. The CDR3 has 15 amino acids. Per germline, CDR1 MGHRA and CDR2 YSYEKL. The ends lost 1 base at V and 5 bases at J; junction bases unmatched: 2. Here the CDR3 DNA reads TGCGCCAGCAGCCAAGTCGGACAGGGGAATGAAAAACTGTTTTTT. It yields the protein CASSQVGQGNEKLFF.

The chain couples TRBV6-6 to TRBJ1-3; TRBD1 might be the D (5 bases). Trimming took off 6 bases at V and 3 bases at J, with 18 bases between the two ends. The CDR3 length is 16 residues. From germline, CDR1 is MNHNY and CDR2 SVGAGI (reference sequence). The CDR3 spells CASSRHDSYSGNTIYF. Here the CDR3 DNA reads TGTGCCAGCAGCCGTCATGACAGCTACAGTGGAAACACCATATATTTT.

This chain uses TRBV5-4 with TRBJ2-1; unclear D gene. Per the germline V gene, CDR1 is SGHNT and CDR2 is YYREEE (reference sequence). The CDR3 is made up of 16 amino acids. The ends were cut back, 6 bases at V and 3 bases at J, with 19 bases in the middle. CDR3 DNA sequence: TGTGCCAGCATGACCCAGTCGGAGTACAACTACAATGAGCAGTTCTTC. Translation: CASMTQSEYNYNEQFF.

The rearrangement links TRBV19 to TRBJ2-7; 7 nucleotides agree with TRBD1. J gave up 1 base and V 10 bases, and 10 bases lay outside the gene matches. Germline V lookup: CDR1 LNHDA, CDR2 SQIVND (reference sequence). The length of the CDR3 is 14 residues. The CDR3 coding sequence is TGTGCCACTCGCCGGGACAGAACATCCTACGAGCAGTACTTC. Its translation: CATRRDRTSYEQYF. The full variable domain, in which reference TRBV19 and TRBJ2-7 provide the parts outside the CDR3, is DGGITQSPKYLFRKEGQNVTLSCEQNLNHDAMYWYRQDPGQGLRLIYYSQIVNDFQKGDIAEGYSVSREKKESFPLTVTSAQKNPTAFYLCATRRDRTSYEQYFGPGTRLTVT.

This clone showed up just once. V usage is TRBV4-3 and J usage is TRBJ2-1, with unresolved D. CDR3 length equals 16 residues. V was pared by 0 bases and J by 2 bases, with 11 bases between. Germline lookup yields CDR1 LGHNA and CDR2 YSLEER. CDR3: CASSQEGSQTYNEQFF. The CDR3 DNA is TGCGCCAGCAGCCAAGAAGGTAGCCAAACCTACAATGAGCAGTTCTTC.

V usage is TRBV28 and J usage is TRBJ2-1; 8 bases align to TRBD1. This CDR3 spans 15 amino acids. V trimming: 6 bases; J trimming: 4 bases; junction bases outside the gene matches: 8. Per the germline V gene, CDR1 is MDHEN and CDR2 is SYDVKM. CDR3 in DNA: TGTGCCAGCAGCCCCGGACAGGGACCTTACAATGAGCAGTTCTTC. Translating gives CASSPGQGPYNEQFF. The full variable domain, with the rest looked up from reference TRBV28 and TRBJ2-1, is DVKVTQSSRYLVKRTGEKVFLECVQDMDHENMFWYRQDPGLGLRLIYFSYDVKMKEKGDIPEGYSVSREKKERFSLILESASTNQTSMYLCASSPGQGPYNEQFFGPGTRLTVL.

This chain connects TRBV27 to TRBJ2-2; 7 bases match TRBD1. Germline trimming cut 7 bases from V and 0 bases from J; bases unmatched to any gene: 11. Germline loops: CDR1 MNHEY, CDR2 SMNVEV (reference sequence). The CDR3 loop spans 17 amino acids. Here the CDR3 DNA reads TGTGCCAGCATCAGACGCATCGGGACAGCGAACACCGGGGAGCTGTTTTTT. Its translation is CASIRRIGTANTGELFF.

The CDR3 spells CASSPGRYEQYF. The CDR3 nucleotides are TGTGCCAGCAGCCCTGGCCGCTACGAGCAGTACTTC. This chain joins TRBV3-1 (or the pseudogene TRBV3-2) and TRBJ2-7; D not certain. Trimming took 4 bases from V and 3 from J, leaving 7 bases between them. Germline V gene data show CDR1 as LGHDT and CDR2 as YNNKEL (reference sequence). This CDR3 contains 12 residues.

CDR3 nucleotide sequence: TGTGCCAGCAGCTTAGTCAGGAACACTGAAGCTTTCTTT. Encoded protein: CASSLVRNTEAFF. The rearrangement links TRBV7-8 to TRBJ1-1; D is uncertain. The CDR3 totals 13 residues. Trimming took off 1 base at V and 1 base at J, with 4 bases between the two ends. CDR1 and CDR2 from the germline V gene are SGHVS and FQNEAQ.

The rearrangement links TRBV5-1 to TRBJ1-2, with D possibly being TRBD1 (6 bases). Germline CDR1 SGHRS, CDR2 YFSETQ. V was trimmed by 7 bases and J by 2 bases, leaving 12 bases between them. The CDR3 loop spans 13 amino acids. The CDR3 spells CASAGGANYGYTF. In nucleotides, the CDR3 is TGCGCCAGCGCGGGGGGGGCGAACTATGGCTACACCTTC.

The chain uses TRBV9 and TRBJ1-4, with TRBD1 matching 9 bases. V lost 0 bases to trimming and J lost 2 bases; unmatched junction nucleotides: 2. The CDR3 is 16 residues long. Germline CDR1 is SGDLS and CDR2 is YYNGEE. The CDR3 loop is CASSVAGTGTNEKLFF. CDR3 bases: TGTGCCAGCAGCGTAGCCGGGACAGGGACTAATGAAAAACTGTTTTTT.

This chain connects TRBV5-1 to TRBJ2-2, with 8 bases aligning to TRBD1. CDR1 and CDR2 (germline): SGHRS, YFSETQ. The length of the CDR3 is 15 residues. V lost 6 bases, J lost 6 bases, and 10 bases stayed unmatched. CDR3 DNA: TGCGCCAGCAACCAACAGGGGGTGAGGCCCGGGGAGCTGTTTTTT. Encoded protein: CASNQQGVRPGELFF.

CDR3 protein: CASRRTGSNEKLFF. The CDR3, as DNA: TGTGCCAGCAGACGGACAGGGAGTAATGAAAAACTGTTTTTT. The V and J genes are TRBV28 and TRBJ1-4, with TRBD1 matching over 8 bases. The CDR3 runs 14 residues. V dropped 6 bases and J dropped 4; count of bases not matched to a gene: 4. Germline lookup yields CDR1 MDHEN and CDR2 SYDVKM.

The rearrangement links TRBV19 to TRBJ1-1; D uncertain. The V end was cut by 5 bases, the J end by 5 bases, with 9 bases between. The CDR3 runs 12 residues. The germline V gene encodes CDR1 LNHDA and CDR2 SQIVND (reference sequence). The CDR3: CASSYSGTEAFF. The DNA for the CDR3 is TGTGCCAGTAGTTATTCCGGGACTGAAGCTTTCTTT.

The V call is TRBV7-2, the J call TRBJ2-1, with 9 bases aligning to TRBD2. The CDR3 sequence is 14 residues long. Trimming at V came to 5 bases and at J to 6 bases, leaving 5 bases not matched to a gene. The germline V gene has CDR1 SGHTA and CDR2 FQGNSA. CDR3 nucleotides: TGTGCCAGCAGCCCGGGACTAGCCTCCAATGAGCAGTTCTTC. It codes for CASSPGLASNEQFF.

This clone has a handful of counts. The chain has TRBV30 and TRBJ2-5; no clear D gene. Germline V gene lookup returns CDR1 GTSNPN and CDR2 SVGIG (reference sequence). This CDR3 spans 12 amino acids. V was trimmed by 0 bases and J by 4 bases, leaving 6 bases between them. The chain's CDR3 is CAWSVPGETQYF. In nucleotides, the CDR3 is TGTGCCTGGAGTGTTCCGGGAGAGACCCAGTACTTC.

The V gene is TRBV2, the J gene TRBJ2-3, with a tentative D call TRBD1 (6 bases). The CDR3 is 13 amino acids. Germline CDR1 reads SNHLY; CDR2 reads FYNNEI. V lost 8 bases, J lost 6 bases, and 15 bases lay in between. The CDR3 coding sequence is TGTGCCAGCCGACAGGATGGGGTCGATACGCAGTATTTT. Residues: CASRQDGVDTQYF.

This clone was seen a single time. The chain recombines TRBV3-1 (or the pseudogene TRBV3-2) with TRBJ1-2; 9 bases are a match to TRBD1. The germline V gene has CDR1 LGHDT and CDR2 YNNKEL (reference sequence). The CDR3 contains 15 residues. The ends lost 1 base at V and 8 bases at J; junction bases unmatched: 8. The chain's CDR3 is CASSQALTGGQGYTF. DNA for the CDR3: TGTGCCAGCAGCCAAGCCTTAACAGGGGGCCAGGGCTACACCTTC.

This clone appeared once. CDR3 loop: CASSQVGGGATEAFF. The DNA for the CDR3 is TGCGCCAGCAGCCAAGTGGGCGGGGGGGCTACTGAAGCTTTCTTT. This chain connects TRBV4-3 to TRBJ1-1, with D maybe TRBD1 (6 bases). The ends were cut back, 1 base at V and 5 bases at J, with 14 bases in the middle. CDR3 length: 15 amino acids. The germline V gene has CDR1 LGHNA and CDR2 YSLEER.

V gene TRBV7-6 combines with J gene TRBJ1-3, with D uncertain. The CDR3 has 16 residues. V was trimmed by 1 base and J by 0 bases, leaving 10 bases between them. The germline V gene has CDR1 SGHVS and CDR2 FNYEAQ. The CDR3 DNA reads as TGTGCCAGCAGCTTAGGGCCCTCTTCCTCTGGAAACACCATATATTTT. It encodes CASSLGPSSSGNTIYF.

The chain carries TRBV6-5 and TRBJ2-3; 8 bases fit TRBD1. With 6 bases clipped from V and 9 bases from J, the junction kept 8 bases outside the gene matches. CDR3 length equals 13 residues. Germline V gene lookup returns CDR1 MNHEY and CDR2 SVGAGI. CDR3 loop: CASSSTDRVTQYF. CDR3 bases: TGTGCCAGCAGCTCCACGGACAGGGTGACGCAGTATTTT.

This chain joins TRBV5-4 and TRBJ1-5; 7 nucleotides agree with TRBD1. The CDR3 spans 15 residues. Per germline, CDR1 SGHNT and CDR2 YYREEE (reference sequence). V gave up 2 bases and J gave up 7 bases; unmatched junction bases: 9. CDR3 nucleotide sequence: TGTGCCAGCAGCTTCGGCAGGGGGTCCGGACAGCCCCAGCATTTT. Protein: CASSFGRGSGQPQHF.